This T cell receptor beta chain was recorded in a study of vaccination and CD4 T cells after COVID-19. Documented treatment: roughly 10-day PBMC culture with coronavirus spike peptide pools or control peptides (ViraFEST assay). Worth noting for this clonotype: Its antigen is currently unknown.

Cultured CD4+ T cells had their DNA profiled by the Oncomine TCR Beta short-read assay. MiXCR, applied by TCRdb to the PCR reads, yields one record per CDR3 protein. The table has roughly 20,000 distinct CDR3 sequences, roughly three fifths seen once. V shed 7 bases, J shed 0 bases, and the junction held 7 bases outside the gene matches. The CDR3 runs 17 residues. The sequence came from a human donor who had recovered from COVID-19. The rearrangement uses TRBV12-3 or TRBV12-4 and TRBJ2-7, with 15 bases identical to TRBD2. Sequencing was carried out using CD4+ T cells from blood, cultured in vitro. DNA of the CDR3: TGTGCCAGCAAGGGGACTAGCGGGGGGCTTAGCTCCTACGAGCAGTACTTC. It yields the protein CASKGTSGGLSSYEQYF.